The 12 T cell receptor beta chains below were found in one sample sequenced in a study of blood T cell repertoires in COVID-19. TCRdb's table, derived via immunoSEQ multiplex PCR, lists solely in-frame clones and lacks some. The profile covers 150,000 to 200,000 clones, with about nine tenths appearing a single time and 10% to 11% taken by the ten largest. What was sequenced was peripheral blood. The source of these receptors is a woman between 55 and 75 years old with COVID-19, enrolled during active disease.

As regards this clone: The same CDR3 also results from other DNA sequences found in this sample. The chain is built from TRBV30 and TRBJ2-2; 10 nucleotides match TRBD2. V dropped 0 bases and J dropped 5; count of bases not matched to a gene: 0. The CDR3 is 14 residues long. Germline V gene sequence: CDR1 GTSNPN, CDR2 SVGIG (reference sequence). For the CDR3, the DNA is TGTGCCTGGAGTGTAGCGGGAGGGACCGGGGAGCTGTTTTTT. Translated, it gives CAWSVAGGTGELFF.

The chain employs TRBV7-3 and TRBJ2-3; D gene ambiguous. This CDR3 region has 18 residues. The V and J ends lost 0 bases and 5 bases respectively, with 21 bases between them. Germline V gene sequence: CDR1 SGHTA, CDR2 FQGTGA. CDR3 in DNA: TGTGCCAGCAGCTTAACGACCATCGGCGGTGGCATTGGAGATACGCAGTATTTT. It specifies CASSLTTIGGGIGDTQYF. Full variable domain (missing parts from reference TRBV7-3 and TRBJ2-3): GAGVSQTPSNKVTEKGKYVELRCDPISGHTALYWYRQSLGQGPEFLIYFQGTGAADDSGLPNDRFFAVRPEGSVSTLKIQRTERGDSAVYLCASSLTTIGGGIGDTQYFGPGTRLTVL.

The CDR3 sequence: CASSLDALSGNTIYF. CDR3 nucleotides: TGTGCCAGCAGCTTAGACGCGCTCTCTGGAAACACCATATATTTT. The rearrangement joins TRBV11-3 to TRBJ1-3; D gene uncertain. There are 15 residues in the CDR3. Between the trimmed V and J ends, which lost 0 bases and 0 bases, there was a span of 6 bases. From germline, CDR1 is SGHNT and CDR2 YENEEA. Full variable domain (outside the CDR3, taken from reference TRBV11-3 and TRBJ1-3): EAGVVQSPRYKIIEKKQPVAFWCNPISGHNTLYWYLQNLGQGPELLIRYENEEAVDDSQLPKDRFSAERLKGVDSTLKIQPAELGDSAVYLCASSLDALSGNTIYFGEGSWLTVV.

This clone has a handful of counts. The CDR3 DNA is TGTGCCAGCAGCCCAACCGGGGTTGGATATGGCTACACCTTC. Its translation: CASSPTGVGYGYTF. The chain joins TRBV14 to TRBJ1-2; no clear D gene. CDR1 and CDR2 from the germline V gene are SGHDN and FVKESK. The CDR3 runs to 14 residues. Trimming pared 4 bases from V and 5 bases from J, leaving 14 bases between.

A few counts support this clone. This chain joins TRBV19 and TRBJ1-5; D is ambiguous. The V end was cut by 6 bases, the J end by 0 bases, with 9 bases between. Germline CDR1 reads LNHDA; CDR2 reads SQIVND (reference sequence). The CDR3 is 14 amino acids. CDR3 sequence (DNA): TGTGCCAGTAGCCGGGGTGATAGCAATCAGCCCCAGCATTTT. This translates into CASSRGDSNQPQHF. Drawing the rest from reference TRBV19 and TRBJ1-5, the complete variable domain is DGGITQSPKYLFRKEGQNVTLSCEQNLNHDAMYWYRQDPGQGLRLIYYSQIVNDFQKGDIAEGYSVSREKKESFPLTVTSAQKNPTAFYLCASSRGDSNQPQHFGDGTRLSIL.

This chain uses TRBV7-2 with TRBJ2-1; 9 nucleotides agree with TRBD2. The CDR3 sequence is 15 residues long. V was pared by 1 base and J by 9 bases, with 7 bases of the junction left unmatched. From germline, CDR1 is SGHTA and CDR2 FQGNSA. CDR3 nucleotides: TGTGCCAGCAGCTTAGGGGTAGCGGGAGTTGGTGAGCAGTTCTTC. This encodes CASSLGVAGVGEQFF.

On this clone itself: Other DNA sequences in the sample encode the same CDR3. CDR3 in DNA: TGCGCCAGCAGCCAAGAGGAAGCGGGAGGCTACGAGCAGTACTTC. This sequence encodes CASSQEEAGGYEQYF. This chain uses TRBV4-3 with TRBJ2-7, with 9 nucleotides matching TRBD2. Germline trimming cut 0 bases from V and 3 bases from J; bases unmatched to any gene: 3. Germline loops: CDR1 LGHNA, CDR2 YSLEER. The CDR3 is 15 residues long.

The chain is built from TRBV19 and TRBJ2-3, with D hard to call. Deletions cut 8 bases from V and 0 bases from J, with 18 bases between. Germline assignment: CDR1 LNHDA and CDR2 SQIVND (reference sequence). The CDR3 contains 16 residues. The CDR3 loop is CASLPFGKTSTDTQYF. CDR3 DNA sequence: TGTGCCAGTTTGCCCTTTGGAAAGACTAGCACAGATACGCAGTATTTT.

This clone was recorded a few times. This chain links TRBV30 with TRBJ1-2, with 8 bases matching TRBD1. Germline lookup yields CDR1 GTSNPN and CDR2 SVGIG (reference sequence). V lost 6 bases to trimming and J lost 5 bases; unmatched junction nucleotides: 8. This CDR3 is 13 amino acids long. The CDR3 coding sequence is TGTGCCTGCCATGACAGGGGAACGTATGGCTACACCTTC. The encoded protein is CACHDRGTYGYTF.

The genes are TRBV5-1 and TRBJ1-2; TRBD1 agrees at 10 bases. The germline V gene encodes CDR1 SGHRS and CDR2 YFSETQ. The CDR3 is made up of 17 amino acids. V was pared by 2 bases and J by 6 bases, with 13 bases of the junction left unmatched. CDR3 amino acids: CASSLAQTSGTGDGYTF. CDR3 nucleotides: TGCGCCAGCAGCTTAGCTCAAACCTCCGGGACAGGGGATGGCTACACCTTC.

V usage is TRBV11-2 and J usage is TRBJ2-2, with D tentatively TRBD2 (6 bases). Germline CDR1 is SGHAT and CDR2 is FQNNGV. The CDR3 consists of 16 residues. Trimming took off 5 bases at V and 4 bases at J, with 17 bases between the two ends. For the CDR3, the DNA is TGTGCCAGCAGCACCCGTCCCGGGAGTAGCACCGGGGAGCTGTTTTTT. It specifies CASSTRPGSSTGELFF.

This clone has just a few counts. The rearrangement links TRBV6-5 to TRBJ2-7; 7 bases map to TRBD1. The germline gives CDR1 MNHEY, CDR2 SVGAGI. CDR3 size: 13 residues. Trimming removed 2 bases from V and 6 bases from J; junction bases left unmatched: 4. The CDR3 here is CASSYLDRVEQYF. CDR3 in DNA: TGTGCCAGCAGTTACCTCGACAGGGTCGAGCAGTACTTC.